This T cell receptor (beta chain) stems from a study of PD-L1 blockade in urothelial cancer. The wider study: Patients initiated atezolizumab in the mid-2010s at 1,200 mg intravenously every 3 weeks. It was at 3 weeks (second dose) and 6 weeks after treatment start that blood was analyzed.

Clones were read by immunoSEQ multiplex PCR, and TCRdb kept only the in-frame ones, dropping some. The sample lists tens of thousands of clones, approximately 81% seen once, with approximately 4% in the top ten. Time point meaning: pretreatment peripheral blood. As to this clone: With a much larger clone just one base away, this may be a read error.

Sequenced material: PBMCs, taken around atezolizumab (anti-PD-L1) treatment. The source is a man aged 70 or older with urothelial cancer.

The DNA for the CDR3 is TGTGCCAGCAGGACAGGAGCTAGCACAGATACGCAGTATTTT. Translating gives CASRTGASTDTQYF. The chain uses TRBV21-1 and TRBJ2-3; TRBD1, as called in the table, went unchecked against the DNA. TRBV21-1 is a known pseudogene. The CDR3 extends over 14 amino acids.